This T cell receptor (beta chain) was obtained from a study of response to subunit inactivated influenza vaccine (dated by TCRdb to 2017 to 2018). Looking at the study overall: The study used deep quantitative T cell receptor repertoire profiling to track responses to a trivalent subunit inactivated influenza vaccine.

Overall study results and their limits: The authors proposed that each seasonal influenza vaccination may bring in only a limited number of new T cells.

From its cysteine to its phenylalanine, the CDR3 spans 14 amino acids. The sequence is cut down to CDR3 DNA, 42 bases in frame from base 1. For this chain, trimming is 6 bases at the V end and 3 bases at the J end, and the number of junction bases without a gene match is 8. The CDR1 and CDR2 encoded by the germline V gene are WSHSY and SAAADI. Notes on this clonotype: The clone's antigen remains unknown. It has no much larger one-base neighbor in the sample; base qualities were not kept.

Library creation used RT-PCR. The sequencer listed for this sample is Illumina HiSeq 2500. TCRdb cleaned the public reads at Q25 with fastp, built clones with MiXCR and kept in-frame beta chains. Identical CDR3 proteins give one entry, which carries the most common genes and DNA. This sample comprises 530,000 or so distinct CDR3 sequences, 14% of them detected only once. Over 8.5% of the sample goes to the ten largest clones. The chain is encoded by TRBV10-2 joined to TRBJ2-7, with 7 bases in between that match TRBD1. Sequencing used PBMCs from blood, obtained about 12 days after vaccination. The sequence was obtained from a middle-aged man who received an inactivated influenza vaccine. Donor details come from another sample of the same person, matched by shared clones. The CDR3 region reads CASRETGSRYEQYF. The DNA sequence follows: TGCGCCAGCAGGGAGACAGGGTCCCGCTACGAGCAGTACTTC.